These 17 T cell receptor beta chains came from one sample sequenced in a study of blood T cell repertoires in COVID-19. Some clones are missing from TCRdb's copy, which holds only in-frame ones; the method was immunoSEQ multiplex PCR. In the table there are 30,000 to 40,000 clones, nearly 90% of which are singletons. Input material: peripheral blood. These receptors all stem from a man between 65 and 85 years old with active COVID-19.

The chain joins TRBV7-2 to TRBJ2-3, with 10 bases identical to TRBD2. This CDR3 has 15 amino acids. V gave up 5 bases and J gave up 9 bases; unmatched junction bases: 11. The germline CDR1 and CDR2 sequences are SGHTA and FQGNSA. CDR3 sequence: CASSRGLGLAYTQYF. The CDR3 nucleotides are TGTGCCAGCAGCCGGGGCTTGGGACTAGCGTACACGCAGTATTTT.

This rearrangement joins TRBV27 to TRBJ2-7; D is perhaps TRBD2 (6 bases). The CDR3 consists of 13 residues. V lost 6 bases and J 4 bases, leaving 13 bases between the germline ends. Per germline, CDR1 MNHEY and CDR2 SMNVEV (reference sequence). The CDR3 loop is CASSNLGGYEQYF. The CDR3, as DNA: TGTGCCAGCAGCAACCTGGGGGGTTACGAGCAGTACTTC.

The genes are TRBV3-1 (or the pseudogene TRBV3-2) and TRBJ2-1, with a tentative D call TRBD2 (6 bases). In germline, CDR1 is LGHDT, CDR2 YNNKEL (reference sequence). V lost 3 bases to trimming and J lost 14 bases, with 14 bases between them. This CDR3 is 12 amino acids long. In nucleotides, the CDR3 is TGTGCCAGCAGCCAGTCGCGGGGTGGCAAGTTCTTC. Encoded protein: CASSQSRGGKFF.

This clone came up a few times. The V gene is TRBV6-1, the J gene TRBJ2-7; 9 nucleotides align to TRBD2. V lost 4 bases, J lost 1 base, and 11 bases stayed unmatched. Germline CDR1 and CDR2: MNHNS and SASEGT. The CDR3 is made up of 17 amino acids. CDR3 loop: CASSAPGKRGDSYEQYF. Written as DNA, the CDR3 is TGTGCCAGCAGTGCCCCCGGGAAGCGGGGGGATTCCTACGAGCAGTACTTC.

This clone was counted a few times. The genes are TRBV19 and TRBJ2-6; weak D call: TRBD2 (6 bases). This CDR3 contains 18 residues. V lost 0 bases and J 0 bases, leaving 12 bases between the germline ends. CDR1 is LNHDA, CDR2 SQIVND, per germline (reference sequence). CDR3 region: CASSIDLGGSSGANVLTF. CDR3 DNA: TGTGCCAGTAGTATAGATCTAGGAGGGAGCTCTGGGGCCAACGTCCTGACTTTC.

The chain links TRBV24-1 to TRBJ2-7, with D possibly being TRBD1 (5 bases). The V end lost 3 bases, the J end lost 7 bases, and 21 bases lay between the germline ends. The CDR3 sequence is 16 residues long. Germline CDR1 reads KGHDR; CDR2 reads SFDVKD. Here the CDR3 DNA reads TGTGCCACCAGTGATGGGATGGGGCACCATTCAGGGGAGCAGTACTTC. Protein: CATSDGMGHHSGEQYF.

The chain employs TRBV7-8 and TRBJ1-6; D perhaps matches TRBD1 (5 bases). V dropped 3 bases and J dropped 3 bases, with 15 bases sitting between them. Germline lookup yields CDR1 SGHVS and CDR2 FQNEAQ. This CDR3 is built from 17 residues. CDR3 coding DNA: TGTGCCAGCAGCTTTACGGACCGACAGTACTATAATTCACCCCTCCACTTT. It specifies CASSFTDRQYYNSPLHF.

This chain links TRBV7-8 with TRBJ2-3, with TRBD1 matching over 10 bases. The CDR3 runs 16 residues. Germline CDR1 SGHVS, CDR2 FQNEAQ. With 5 bases clipped from V and 3 bases from J, the junction kept 8 bases outside the gene matches. In DNA, the CDR3 is TGTGCCAGCAGCCCCTCGACAGGGGGCAGGACAGATACGCAGTATTTT. Protein product: CASSPSTGGRTDTQYF.

V is TRBV9 and J is TRBJ2-5; 8 bases map to TRBD2. The CDR3 is 16 residues long. The V gene end was trimmed by 4 bases and the J gene end by 5 bases; junction bases not matched to a gene: 13. CDR1 SGDLS and CDR2 YYNGEE come from the germline V gene. Here the CDR3 reads CASSPTPAGGFETQYF. The DNA of the CDR3 is TGTGCCAGCAGCCCCACACCTGCGGGGGGTTTCGAGACCCAGTACTTC.

This chain links TRBV15 with TRBJ1-5; D call uncertain. Trimming removed 0 bases from V and 0 bases from J, with 6 bases in between. In germline, CDR1 is LNHNV, CDR2 YYDKDF (reference sequence). This CDR3 has 15 amino acids. CDR3 sequence: CATSRDLFSNQPQHF. CDR3 DNA sequence: TGTGCCACCAGCAGAGATCTTTTTAGCAATCAGCCCCAGCATTTT.

The V gene is TRBV7-2, the J gene TRBJ1-1; D is undetermined. The germline CDR1 and CDR2 sequences are SGHTA and FQGNSA. The length of the CDR3 is 14 residues. V lost 7 bases, J lost 4 bases, and 16 bases lay in between. The CDR3 spells CASKSGEGGTEAFF. CDR3 bases: TGTGCCAGCAAATCAGGCGAGGGTGGCACTGAAGCTTTCTTT.

This clone was seen only once. V is TRBV13 and J is TRBJ2-3; 7 nucleotides align to TRBD2. CDR1 PRHDT and CDR2 FYEKMQ come from the germline V gene (reference sequence). This CDR3 is built from 17 residues. With V trimmed by 2 bases and J by 1 base, 9 bases remained unmatched. The CDR3 is CASSLRGGDFRTDTQYF. The DNA for the CDR3 is TGTGCCAGCAGCTTACGTGGGGGGGATTTTCGCACAGATACGCAGTATTTT.

The chain couples TRBV15 to TRBJ1-2; TRBD1 aligns across 10 bases. V shed 2 bases, J shed 6 bases, and the junction held 9 bases outside the gene matches. Germline V gene sequence: CDR1 LNHNV, CDR2 YYDKDF (reference sequence). This CDR3 spans 16 amino acids. The DNA of the CDR3 is TGTGCCACCAGCAGATTGGCCGGGACAGGGGCAGATGGCTACACCTTC. Its translation: CATSRLAGTGADGYTF.

The chain couples TRBV11-2 to TRBJ2-7; tentative D call: TRBD2 (6 bases). The CDR3 totals 15 residues. Germline values: CDR1 SGHAT, CDR2 FQNNGV. Trimming took 1 base from V and 2 from J, leaving 12 bases between them. The CDR3 DNA follows: TGTGCCAGCAGCTTAGTTCGGGGGTCAACCTACGAGCAGTACTTC. Residues: CASSLVRGSTYEQYF.

The J gene is TRBJ1-6, the V gene TRBV11-3, with TRBD1 matching 7 bases. The CDR3 has 18 amino acids. Germline CDR1 is SGHNT and CDR2 is YENEEA. The trim removed 3 bases at V and 9 bases at J, leaving 17 bases unmatched. The CDR3 coding sequence is TGTGCCAGCAGCTTGCCGGGACAGCGACTCTATGGAAGTTCACCCCTCCACTTT. Translated, it gives CASSLPGQRLYGSSPLHF.

This chain links TRBV6-2 or TRBV6-3 with TRBJ2-2; 9 positions match TRBD1. In germline, CDR1 is MNHEY, CDR2 SVGEGT. The CDR3 consists of 16 residues. V lost 6 bases to trimming and J lost 2 bases; unmatched junction nucleotides: 7. The CDR3 DNA reads TGTGCCAGCAGGCCTAACAGGGGGCGCAACACCGGGGAGCTGTTTTTT. Protein sequence: CASRPNRGRNTGELFF.

This clone was counted once. The chain uses TRBV15 and TRBJ2-5; maybe TRBD2 (6 bases). The germline CDR1 and CDR2 sequences are LNHNV and YYDKDF (reference sequence). Trimming left V 0 bases short and J 2 bases short, with 13 bases between. This CDR3 is built from 16 residues. The CDR3 reads CATSRDDRDFQETQYF. For the CDR3, the DNA is TGTGCCACCAGCAGAGATGATAGGGACTTTCAAGAGACCCAGTACTTC.